What follows describes a single TCR beta chain. This clonotype was counted only a few times. Its binding antigen is unknown. No base-level quality is on record; no much larger clone is a single base apart. The iRepertoire nested amplicon-rescue multiplex PCR (arm-PCR) platform was used to amplify TCR alpha and beta CDR3 regions from RNA. For one-step reverse transcription and amplification, roughly 100-450 ng of tissue mRNA or PBMC total RNA was used as input. Following bead purification, Illumina adapters were added through a secondary multiplex PCR, and the libraries were then gel-purified between 200 and 400 bp. The libraries contained internal 6-nucleotide barcodes that were used for demultiplexing. Sequencing of libraries was performed on an Illumina MiSeq with 2x220 or 2x250 nucleotide paired-end reads. As for how the authors treated the data: Paired reads were merged using FLASH 1.2.11 and aligned with BWA-MEM to the GRCh37 human genome, and TRA and TRB reads were then extracted. V and J assignment used an IMGT-derived reference of cassette sequences and CDR3 motifs that included pseudogenes. Reads were translated in three frames, and productive CDR3s were defined as those with a C...FGXG motif and no stop codons. Clonotypes were defined as unique combinations of V-J cassette pair and CDR3 amino acid sequence. Hamming distance filtering was applied to reads, with thresholds set by the sequence error rate of each sample in mapped regions. The raw public reads went through TCRdb reprocessing: fastp at Q25, MiXCR clone calling, in-frame beta chains kept. Rows with a matching CDR3 protein are joined into one entry that keeps the most common DNA and genes. V and J calls and clone size were set by TCRdb, not the authors. Here the sample has some 150,000 distinct CDR3 sequences; approximately 40% occur a single time. The ten biggest clones cover 15% to 25% of the sample.

The data stem from a study of glioma-infiltrating T cells (dated by TCRdb to 2015 to 2016). With respect to the entire study: The study sequenced TCR alpha- and beta-chain repertoires from glioma tissue, from non-neoplastic brain tissue and from matched peripheral blood mononuclear cells. Each tissue-infiltrating repertoire was compared with the same patient's peripheral blood repertoire to measure divergence between tissue and blood T-cell populations. Three low-grade glioma patients, fewer than 10 primary glioblastoma patients and three non-glioma patients contributing non-neoplastic brain tissue were included in the paired cohort. The investigation overall reported the following: Group comparisons were based on small numbers of patients: three non-neoplastic, three low-grade glioma and several glioblastoma patients. VJ-independent divergence between tissue and blood was found to be below expectation in non-neoplastic patients but above expectation in all gliomas, particularly low-grade gliomas. Very few CDR3 sequences were found to be shared between tissue and blood, and this scarcity was attributed to high CDR3 diversity and limited sampling.

The sequenced sample consisted of glioma tissue, nonneoplastic brain tissue, or PBMCs (not recorded which). The receptor was isolated from a human donor with low-grade glioma or glioblastoma, undergoing nonglioma brain surgery, or in good health (not recorded which).

The DNA sequence is as follows: TGTGCCAGCAGCTCCCAGGAGGGCACTGAAGCTTTCTTT. Its translation reads: CASSSQEGTEAFF. Recombination joined TRBV11-3 with TRBJ1-1; too little of a D gene remains to name it. The CDR3 has 13 amino acids, counting the end cysteine and phenylalanine. Only the CDR3 DNA is retained, 39 bases long and in frame from the first base. Looking up the germline V gene yields CDR1 SGHNT and CDR2 YENEEA. V lost 4 bases and J lost 4 bases; the stretch between them is 10 bases long.